A selection of T cell receptor beta chains follows, all from one sample in a study of blood T cell repertoires in COVID-19. Data came from immunoSEQ multiplex PCR; TCRdb stores just in-frame clones and leaves some out. The sample records about 46,000 clones, approximately 85% being singletons. The sequencing input was peripheral blood. The receptors here all came from a human donor in a cohort sampled during active COVID-19. The donor label of this sample is uncertain. The CDR3 runs from the conserved cysteine through the conserved F or W. The D gene is left open where the match is weak. Some rows have no size entry. The others give once, few or many, or a class for an expanded clone.

D,size,J,V,DNA,CDR3
NA,few,TRBJ1-2,TRBV18,TGTGCCAGCTCACCAACAGGTTCTGGCTACACCTTC,CASSPTGSGYTF
NA,NA,TRBJ1-3,TRBV6-2/TRBV6-3,TGTGCCAGCAGTTACGCCGCCGGACAGCGTCTACACTCTGGAAACACCATATATTTT,CASSYAAGQRLHSGNTIYF
TRBD1,NA,TRBJ1-1,TRBV27,TGTGCCAGCAGTTACAGGTGGCAGGGGGCAGCTGAAGCTTTCTTT,CASSYRWQGAAEAFF
TRBD1,few,TRBJ2-5,TRBV5-1,TGCGCCAGCAGCTTGCAGGGGGCCTCTCAAGAGACCCAGTACTTC,CASSLQGASQETQYF
TRBD1,NA,TRBJ2-7,TRBV5-1,TGCGCCAGCAGCCGCGGACAGGCTGCGGAAGAGCAGTACTTC,CASSRGQAAEEQYF
NA,NA,TRBJ1-2,TRBV6-6,TGTGCCAGCAGTCCGGGACTTAAAGGTGGCTACACCTTC,CASSPGLKGGYTF
NA,NA,TRBJ1-3,TRBV7-2,TGTGCCAGCAGCTTAGGGGCCGGCTCTGGAAACACCATATATTTT,CASSLGAGSGNTIYF
TRBD1,few,TRBJ1-6,TRBV5-4,TGTGCCAGCACCCGGGACAGGGAAGGACGATCACCCCTCCACTTT,CASTRDREGRSPLHF
NA,NA,TRBJ2-5,TRBV28,TGTGCCAGCAGACCCTCCACCGGCCCGGGTTCGGTAGAGACCCAGTACTTC,CASRPSTGPGSVETQYF
TRBD1,NA,TRBJ1-2,TRBV9,TGTGCCAGCAGCGGACAGGGAAACTATGGCTACACCTTC,CASSGQGNYGYTF
NA,NA,TRBJ2-7,TRBV5-5,TGTGCCAGCAGCTTCACAGCCCATTCCTACGAGCAGTACTTC,CASSFTAHSYEQYF
TRBD2,once,TRBJ2-3,TRBV11-2,TGTGCCAGTGGAGCGGGGGGGGATACGCAGTATTTT,CASGAGGDTQYF
NA,NA,TRBJ1-1,TRBV5-1,TGCGCCAGCAGATTTGAAACGGGGAGGAACACTGAAGCTTTCTTT,CASRFETGRNTEAFF
NA,NA,TRBJ2-7,TRBV12-3/TRBV12-4,TGTGCCAGCAGTTTACAGGGCTACGAGCAGTACTTC,CASSLQGYEQYF
NA,NA,TRBJ1-2,TRBV14,TGTGCCAGCAGCCAAGATATTAGGGGGTTTGGCTACACCTTC,CASSQDIRGFGYTF
TRBD2,NA,TRBJ2-5,TRBV10-3,TGTGCCATCAGTGTAACTAGCGGGGGGGTGTACCAAGAGACCCAGTACTTC,CAISVTSGGVYQETQYF